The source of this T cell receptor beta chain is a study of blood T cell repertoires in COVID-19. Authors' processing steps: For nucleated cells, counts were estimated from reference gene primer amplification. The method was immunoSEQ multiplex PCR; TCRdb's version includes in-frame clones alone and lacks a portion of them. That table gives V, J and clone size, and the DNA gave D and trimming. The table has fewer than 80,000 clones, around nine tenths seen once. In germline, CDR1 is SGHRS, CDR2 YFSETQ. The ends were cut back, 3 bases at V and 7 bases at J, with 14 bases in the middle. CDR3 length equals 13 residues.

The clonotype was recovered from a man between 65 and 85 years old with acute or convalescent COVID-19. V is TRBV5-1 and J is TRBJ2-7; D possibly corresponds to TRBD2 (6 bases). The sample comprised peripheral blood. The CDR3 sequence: CASSSQTAGEQYF. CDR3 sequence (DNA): TGCGCCAGCAGCTCCCAGACTGCGGGAGAGCAGTACTTC.